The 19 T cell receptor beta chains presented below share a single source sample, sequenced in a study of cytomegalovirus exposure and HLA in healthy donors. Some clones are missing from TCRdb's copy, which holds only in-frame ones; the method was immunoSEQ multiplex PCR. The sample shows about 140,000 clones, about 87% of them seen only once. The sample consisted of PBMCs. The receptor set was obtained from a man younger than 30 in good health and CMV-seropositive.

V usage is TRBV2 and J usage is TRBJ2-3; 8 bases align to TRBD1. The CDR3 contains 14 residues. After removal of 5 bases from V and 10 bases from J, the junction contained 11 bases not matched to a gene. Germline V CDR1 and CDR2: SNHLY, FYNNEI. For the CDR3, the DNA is TGTGCCAGCAGTCCCCCGGACAGGGTAACGGCGCAGTATTTT. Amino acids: CASSPPDRVTAQYF.

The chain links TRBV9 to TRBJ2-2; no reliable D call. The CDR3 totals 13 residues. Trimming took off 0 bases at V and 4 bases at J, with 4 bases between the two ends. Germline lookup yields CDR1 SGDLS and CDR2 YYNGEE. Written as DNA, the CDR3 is TGTGCCAGCAGCGTAGTGGCCACCGGGGAGCTGTTTTTT. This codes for CASSVVATGELFF.

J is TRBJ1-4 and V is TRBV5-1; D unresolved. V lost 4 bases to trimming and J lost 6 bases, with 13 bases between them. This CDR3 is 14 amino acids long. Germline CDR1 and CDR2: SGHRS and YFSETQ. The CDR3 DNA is TGCGCCAGCAGCCCGAGGGCCGGGGATGAAAAACTGTTTTTT. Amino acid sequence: CASSPRAGDEKLFF.

The CDR3 loop is CASSGGHKETQYF. Here the CDR3 DNA reads TGCGCCAGCAGTGGGGGACACAAAGAGACCCAGTACTTC. This rearrangement joins TRBV10-2 to TRBJ2-5; D perhaps matches TRBD1 (6 bases). Germline V gene lookup returns CDR1 WSHSY and CDR2 SAAADI. V lost 4 bases to trimming and J lost 3 bases, with 9 bases between them. CDR3 length: 13 amino acids.

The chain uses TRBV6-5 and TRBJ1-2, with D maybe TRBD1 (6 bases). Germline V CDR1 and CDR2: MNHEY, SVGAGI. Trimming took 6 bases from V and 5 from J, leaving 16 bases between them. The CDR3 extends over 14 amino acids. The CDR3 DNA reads TGTGCCAGCAGACAACCAGGGGTTCAGTATGGCTACACCTTC. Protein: CASRQPGVQYGYTF.

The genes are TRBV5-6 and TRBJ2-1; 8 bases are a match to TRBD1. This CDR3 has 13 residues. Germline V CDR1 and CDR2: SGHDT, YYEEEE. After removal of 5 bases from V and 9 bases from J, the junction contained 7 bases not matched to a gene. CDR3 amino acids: CASSAGGRSEQFF. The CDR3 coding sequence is TGTGCCAGCAGTGCAGGGGGCCGGAGTGAGCAGTTCTTC. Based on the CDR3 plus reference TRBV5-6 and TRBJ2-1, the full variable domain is DAGVTQSPTHLIKTRGQQVTLRCSPKSGHDTVSWYQQALGQGPQFIFQYYEEEERQRGNFPDRFSGHQFPNYSSELNVNALLLGDSALYLCASSAGGRSEQFFGPGTRLTVL.

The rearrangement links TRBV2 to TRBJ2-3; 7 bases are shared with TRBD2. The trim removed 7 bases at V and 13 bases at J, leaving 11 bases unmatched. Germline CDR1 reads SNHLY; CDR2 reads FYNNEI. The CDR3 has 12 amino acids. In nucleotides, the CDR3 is TGTGCCAGCATGGGCGGGAGTGTGGAGAAGTATTTT. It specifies CASMGGSVEKYF.

The CDR3 sequence is CASSSDIYEQYF. In nucleotides, the CDR3 is TGTGCCAGCAGCTCTGACATCTACGAGCAGTACTTC. The chain combines TRBV5-4 with TRBJ2-7; D not resolved. CDR3 length equals 12 residues. In germline, CDR1 is SGHNT, CDR2 YYREEE (reference sequence). V was shortened by 3 bases and J by 3 bases, with 7 bases between the two germline ends.

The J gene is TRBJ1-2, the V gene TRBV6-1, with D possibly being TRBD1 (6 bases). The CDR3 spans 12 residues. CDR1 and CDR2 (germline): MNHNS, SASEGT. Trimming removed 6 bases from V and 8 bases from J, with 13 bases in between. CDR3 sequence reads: CASRYREQGYTF. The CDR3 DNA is TGTGCCAGCAGATACAGGGAGCAAGGCTACACCTTC.

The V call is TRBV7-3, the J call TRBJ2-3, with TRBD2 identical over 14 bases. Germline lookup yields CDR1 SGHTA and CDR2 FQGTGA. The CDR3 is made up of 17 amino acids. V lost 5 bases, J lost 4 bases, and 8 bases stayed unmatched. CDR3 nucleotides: TGTGCCAGCAGCCGCAGACTAGCGGGAGGGCCGTCAGATACGCAGTATTTT. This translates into CASSRRLAGGPSDTQYF.

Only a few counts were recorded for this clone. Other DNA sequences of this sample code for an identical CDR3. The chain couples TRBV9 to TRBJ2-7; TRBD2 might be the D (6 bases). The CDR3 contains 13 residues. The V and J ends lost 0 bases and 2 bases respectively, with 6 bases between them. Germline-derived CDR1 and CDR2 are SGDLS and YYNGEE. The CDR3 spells CASSVGLAYEQYF. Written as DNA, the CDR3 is TGTGCCAGCAGCGTAGGACTAGCCTACGAGCAGTACTTC.

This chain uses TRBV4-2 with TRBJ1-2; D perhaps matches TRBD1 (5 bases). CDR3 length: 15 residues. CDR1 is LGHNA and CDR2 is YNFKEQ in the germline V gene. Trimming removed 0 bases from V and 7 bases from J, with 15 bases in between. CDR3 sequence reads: CASSQDLSQGSGYTF. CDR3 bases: TGTGCCAGCAGCCAAGATTTAAGTCAGGGATCTGGCTACACCTTC.

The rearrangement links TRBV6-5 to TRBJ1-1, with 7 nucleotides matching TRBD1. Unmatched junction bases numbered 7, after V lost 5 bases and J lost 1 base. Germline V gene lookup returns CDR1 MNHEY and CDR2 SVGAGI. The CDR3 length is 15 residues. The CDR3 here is CASSLDGDRNTEAFF. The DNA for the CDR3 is TGTGCCAGCAGTCTCGACGGGGACAGGAACACTGAAGCTTTCTTT.

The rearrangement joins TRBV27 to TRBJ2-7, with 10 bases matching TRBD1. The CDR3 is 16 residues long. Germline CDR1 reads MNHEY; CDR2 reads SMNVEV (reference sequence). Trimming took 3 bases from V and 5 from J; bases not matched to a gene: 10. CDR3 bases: TGTGCCAGCAGTTTTTACGCCGGGACAGGGGCACACGAGCAGTACTTC. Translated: CASSFYAGTGAHEQYF.

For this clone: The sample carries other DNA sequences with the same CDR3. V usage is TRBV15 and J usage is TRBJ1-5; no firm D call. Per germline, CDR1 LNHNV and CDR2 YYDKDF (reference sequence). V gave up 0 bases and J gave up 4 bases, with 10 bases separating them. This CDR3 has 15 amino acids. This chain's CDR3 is CATSRDPGGNQPQHF. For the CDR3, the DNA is TGTGCCACCAGCAGAGATCCTGGCGGGAATCAGCCCCAGCATTTT.

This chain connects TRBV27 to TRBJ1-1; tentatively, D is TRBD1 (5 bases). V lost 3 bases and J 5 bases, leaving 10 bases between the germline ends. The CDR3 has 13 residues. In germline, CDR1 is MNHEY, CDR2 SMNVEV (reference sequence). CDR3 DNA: TGTGCCAGCAGTTTTCAGGGAAGAACTGAAGCTTTCTTT. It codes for CASSFQGRTEAFF.

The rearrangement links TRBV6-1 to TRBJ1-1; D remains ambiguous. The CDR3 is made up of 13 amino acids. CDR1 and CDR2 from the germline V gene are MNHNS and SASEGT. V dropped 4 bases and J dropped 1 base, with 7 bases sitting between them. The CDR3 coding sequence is TGTGCCAGCAGTGGTCGGGAGAACACTGAAGCTTTCTTT. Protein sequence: CASSGRENTEAFF.

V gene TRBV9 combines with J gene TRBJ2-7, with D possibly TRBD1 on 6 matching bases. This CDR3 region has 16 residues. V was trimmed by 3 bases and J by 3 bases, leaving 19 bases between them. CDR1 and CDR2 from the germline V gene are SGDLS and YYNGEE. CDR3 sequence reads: CASSAEGGSRSYEQYF. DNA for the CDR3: TGTGCCAGCAGCGCCGAAGGGGGATCGCGTAGCTACGAGCAGTACTTC.

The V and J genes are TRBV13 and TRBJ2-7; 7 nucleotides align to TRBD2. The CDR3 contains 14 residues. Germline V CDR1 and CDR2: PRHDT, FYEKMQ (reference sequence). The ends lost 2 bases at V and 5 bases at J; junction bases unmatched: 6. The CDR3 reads CASSLRTRLDEQYF. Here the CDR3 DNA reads TGTGCCAGCAGCTTACGGACTAGACTTGACGAGCAGTACTTC.